This T cell receptor (beta chain) was recorded in a study of T cells in Graves' hyperthyroidism and ophthalmopathy. Clinical symptoms, serum thyroxine, TRAb, thyroid ultrasound and orbital computed tomography established diagnosis. This clonotype was seen ten or more times. Amplification of TCR beta CDR3 regions used RNA as the template. HTBI primers were used for first-round RT-PCR of the TCR CDR3. Using its own MiXCR run on the multiplex PCR reads, TCRdb lists one record per CDR3 protein. The table lists about 360,000 distinct CDR3 sequences, approximately 13% of them singletons. CDR1 is MNHEY and CDR2 is SMNVEV in the germline V gene (reference sequence). The length of the CDR3 is 13 residues. V lost 6 bases and J lost 1, with 9 bases in between.

The TCR comes from a young woman with Graves' hyperthyroidism. Source material: blood. This chain links TRBV27 with TRBJ1-1; weak D call: TRBD1 (5 bases). The CDR3 DNA follows: TGTGCCAGCAGACCCACAGGGAACACTGAAGCTTTCTTT. Its protein product is CASRPTGNTEAFF.